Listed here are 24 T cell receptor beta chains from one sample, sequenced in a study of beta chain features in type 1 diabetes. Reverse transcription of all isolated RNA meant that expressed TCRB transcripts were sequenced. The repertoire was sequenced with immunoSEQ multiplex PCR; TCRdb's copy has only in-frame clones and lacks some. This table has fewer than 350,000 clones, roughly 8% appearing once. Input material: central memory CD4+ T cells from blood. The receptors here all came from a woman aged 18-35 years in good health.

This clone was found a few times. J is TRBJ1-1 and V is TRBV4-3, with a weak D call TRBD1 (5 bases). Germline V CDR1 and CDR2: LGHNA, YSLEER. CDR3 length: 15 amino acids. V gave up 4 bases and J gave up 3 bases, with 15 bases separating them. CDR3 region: CASSLRPGGDTEAFF. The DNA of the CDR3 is TGCGCCAGCAGCCTCCGACCGGGGGGGGACACTGAAGCTTTCTTT.

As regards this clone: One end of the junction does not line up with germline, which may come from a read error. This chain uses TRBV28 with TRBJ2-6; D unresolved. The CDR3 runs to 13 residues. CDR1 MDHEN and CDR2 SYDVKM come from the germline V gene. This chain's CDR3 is CASRIYPQAPGIF. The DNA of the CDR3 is TGTGCCAGCAGGATCTATCCTCAGGCCCCGGGCATCTTC.

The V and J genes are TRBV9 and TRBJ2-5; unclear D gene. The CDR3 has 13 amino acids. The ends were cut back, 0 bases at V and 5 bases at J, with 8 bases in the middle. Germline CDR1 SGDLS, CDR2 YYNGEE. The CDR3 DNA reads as TGTGCCAGCAGCGTAGTCGGAAGCGAGACCCAGTACTTC. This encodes CASSVVGSETQYF. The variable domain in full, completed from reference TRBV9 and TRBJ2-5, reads DSGVTQTPKHLITATGQRVTLRCSPRSGDLSVYWYQQSLDQGLQFLIQYYNGEERAKGNILERFSAQQFPDLHSELNLSSLELGDSALYFCASSVVGSETQYFGPGTRLLVL.

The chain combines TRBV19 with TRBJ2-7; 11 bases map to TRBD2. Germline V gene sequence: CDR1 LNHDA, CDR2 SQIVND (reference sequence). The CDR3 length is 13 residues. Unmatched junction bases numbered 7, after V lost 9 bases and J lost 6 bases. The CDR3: CASRLAGRGEQYF. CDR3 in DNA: TGTGCCAGCCGACTAGCGGGGAGGGGCGAGCAGTACTTC. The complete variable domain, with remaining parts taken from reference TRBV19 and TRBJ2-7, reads DGGITQSPKYLFRKEGQNVTLSCEQNLNHDAMYWYRQDPGQGLRLIYYSQIVNDFQKGDIAEGYSVSREKKESFPLTVTSAQKNPTAFYLCASRLAGRGEQYFGPGTRLTVT.

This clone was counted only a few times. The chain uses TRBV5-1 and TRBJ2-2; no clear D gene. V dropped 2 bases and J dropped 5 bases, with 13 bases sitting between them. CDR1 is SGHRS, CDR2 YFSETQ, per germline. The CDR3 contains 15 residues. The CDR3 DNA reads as TGCGCCAGCAGCTTAACCGCTGTGCGTACCGGGGAGCTGTTTTTT. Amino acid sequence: CASSLTAVRTGELFF.

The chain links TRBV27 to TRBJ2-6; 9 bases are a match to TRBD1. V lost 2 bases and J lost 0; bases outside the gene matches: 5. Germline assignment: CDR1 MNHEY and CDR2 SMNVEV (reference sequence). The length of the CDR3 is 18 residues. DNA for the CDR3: TGTGCCAGCAGTTTAAGGACAGGGGTGAACTCTGGGGCCAACGTCCTGACTTTC. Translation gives CASSLRTGVNSGANVLTF.

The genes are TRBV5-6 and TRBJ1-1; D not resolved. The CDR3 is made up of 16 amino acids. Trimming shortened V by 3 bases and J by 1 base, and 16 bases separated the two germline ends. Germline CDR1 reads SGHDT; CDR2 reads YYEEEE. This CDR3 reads CASSSQIRYRNTEAFF. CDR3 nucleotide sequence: TGTGCCAGCAGCTCACAGATCAGGTATAGGAACACTGAAGCTTTCTTT.

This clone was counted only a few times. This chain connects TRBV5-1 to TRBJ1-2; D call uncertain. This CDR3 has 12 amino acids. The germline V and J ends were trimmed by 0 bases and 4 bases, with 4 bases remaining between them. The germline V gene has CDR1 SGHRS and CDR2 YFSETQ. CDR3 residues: CASSLDSYGYTF. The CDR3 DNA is TGCGCCAGCAGCTTGGACTCCTATGGCTACACCTTC.

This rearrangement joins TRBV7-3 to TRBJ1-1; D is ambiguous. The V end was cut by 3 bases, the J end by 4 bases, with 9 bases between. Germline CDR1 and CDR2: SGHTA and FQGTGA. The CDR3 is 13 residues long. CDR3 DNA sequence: TGTGCCAGCAGCTTTGGGGAAACCACTGAAGCTTTCTTT. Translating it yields CASSFGETTEAFF.

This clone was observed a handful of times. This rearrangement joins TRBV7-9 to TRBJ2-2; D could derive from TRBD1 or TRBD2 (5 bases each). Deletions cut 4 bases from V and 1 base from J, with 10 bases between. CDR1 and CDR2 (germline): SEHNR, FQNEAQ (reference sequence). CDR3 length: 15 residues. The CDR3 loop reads CASSWDGRNTGELFF. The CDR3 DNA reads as TGTGCCAGCAGCTGGGACGGCCGGAACACCGGGGAGCTGTTTTTT.

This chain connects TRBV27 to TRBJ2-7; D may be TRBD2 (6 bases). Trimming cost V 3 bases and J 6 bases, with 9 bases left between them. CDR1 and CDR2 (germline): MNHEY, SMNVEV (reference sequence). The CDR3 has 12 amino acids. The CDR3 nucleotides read TGTGCCAGCAGTTTGGCGGGGCGCGAGCAGTACTTC. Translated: CASSLAGREQYF.

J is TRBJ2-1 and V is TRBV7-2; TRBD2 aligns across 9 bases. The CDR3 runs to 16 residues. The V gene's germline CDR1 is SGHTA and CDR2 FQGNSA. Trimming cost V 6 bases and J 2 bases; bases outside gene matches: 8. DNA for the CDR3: TGTGCCAGCAGTGCGGGAGGGAGAAGGGCCTACAATGAGCAGTTCTTC. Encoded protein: CASSAGGRRAYNEQFF.

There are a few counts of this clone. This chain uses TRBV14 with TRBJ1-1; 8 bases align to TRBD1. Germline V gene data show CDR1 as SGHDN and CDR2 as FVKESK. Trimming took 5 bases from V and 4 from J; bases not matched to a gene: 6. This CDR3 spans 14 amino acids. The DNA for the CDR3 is TGTGCCAGCAGCTACGACAGGGGAGCCACTGAAGCTTTCTTT. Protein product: CASSYDRGATEAFF.

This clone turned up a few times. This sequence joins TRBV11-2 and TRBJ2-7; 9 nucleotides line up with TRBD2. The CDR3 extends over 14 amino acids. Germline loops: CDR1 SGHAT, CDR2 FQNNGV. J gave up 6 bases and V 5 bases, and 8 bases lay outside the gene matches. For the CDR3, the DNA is TGTGCCAGCAGCCCCAAGGGACTAGCCGCCGAGCAGTACTTC. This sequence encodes CASSPKGLAAEQYF.

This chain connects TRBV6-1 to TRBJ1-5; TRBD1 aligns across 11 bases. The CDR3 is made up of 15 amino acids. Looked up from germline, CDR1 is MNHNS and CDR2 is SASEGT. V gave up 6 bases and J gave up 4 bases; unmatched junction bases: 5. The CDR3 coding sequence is TGTGCCAGCAGAGGACAGGGGGCCATGAATCAGCCCCAGCATTTT. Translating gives CASRGQGAMNQPQHF.

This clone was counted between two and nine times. The CDR3 region is CASSQAVQARSYEQYF. As DNA, the CDR3 is TGCGCCAGCAGCCAAGCGGTACAGGCCCGCTCCTACGAGCAGTACTTC. V usage is TRBV4-1 and J usage is TRBJ2-7, with D tentatively TRBD1 (5 bases). Trimming took off 1 base at V and 0 bases at J, with 13 bases between the two ends. CDR3 length: 16 residues. In germline, CDR1 is MGHRA, CDR2 YSYEKL.

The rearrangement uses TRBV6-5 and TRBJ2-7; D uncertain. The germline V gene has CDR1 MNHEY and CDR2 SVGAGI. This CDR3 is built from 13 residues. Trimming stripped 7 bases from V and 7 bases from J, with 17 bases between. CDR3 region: CASIISPGLEQYV. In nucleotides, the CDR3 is TGTGCCAGCATTATTTCGCCGGGCCTAGAGCAGTACGTC.

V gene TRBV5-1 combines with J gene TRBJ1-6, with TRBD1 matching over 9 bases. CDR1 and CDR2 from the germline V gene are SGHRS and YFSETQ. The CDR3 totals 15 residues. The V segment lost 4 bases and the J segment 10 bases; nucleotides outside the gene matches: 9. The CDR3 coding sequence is TGCGCCAGCAGCATCCGGGACAGGGCGCTCTCACCCCTCCACTTT. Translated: CASSIRDRALSPLHF.

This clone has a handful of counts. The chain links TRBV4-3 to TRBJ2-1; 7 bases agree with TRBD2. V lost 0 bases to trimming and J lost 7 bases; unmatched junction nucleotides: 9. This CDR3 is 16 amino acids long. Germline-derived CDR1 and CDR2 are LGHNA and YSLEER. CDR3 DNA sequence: TGCGCCAGCAGCCAAGACGGCGGGAGTGTAAAGAATGAGCAGTTCTTC. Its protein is CASSQDGGSVKNEQFF.

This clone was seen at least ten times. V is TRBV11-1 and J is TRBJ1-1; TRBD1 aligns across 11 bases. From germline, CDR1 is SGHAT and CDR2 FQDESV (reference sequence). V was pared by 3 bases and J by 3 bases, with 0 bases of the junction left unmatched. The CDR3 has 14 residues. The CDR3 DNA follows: TGTGCCAGCAGCTTGGGACAGGGGGACACTGAAGCTTTCTTT. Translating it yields CASSLGQGDTEAFF. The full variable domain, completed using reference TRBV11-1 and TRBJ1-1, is EAEVAQSPRYKITEKSQAVAFWCDPISGHATLYWYRQILGQGPELLVQFQDESVVDDSQLPKDRFSAERLKGVDSTLKIQPAELGDSAMYLCASSLGQGDTEAFFGQGTRLTVV.

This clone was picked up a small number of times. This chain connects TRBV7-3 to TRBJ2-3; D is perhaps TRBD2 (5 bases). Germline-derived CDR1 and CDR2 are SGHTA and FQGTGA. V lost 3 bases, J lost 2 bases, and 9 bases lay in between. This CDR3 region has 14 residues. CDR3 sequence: CASSFGLHTDTQYF. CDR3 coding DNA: TGTGCCAGCAGCTTCGGACTCCACACAGATACGCAGTATTTT.

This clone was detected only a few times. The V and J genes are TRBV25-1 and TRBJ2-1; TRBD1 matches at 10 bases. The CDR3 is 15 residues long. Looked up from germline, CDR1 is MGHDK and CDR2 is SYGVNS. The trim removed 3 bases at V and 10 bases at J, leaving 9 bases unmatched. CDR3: CASSDPDRGLGEQFF. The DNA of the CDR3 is TGTGCCAGCAGTGACCCAGACAGGGGGCTAGGAGAGCAGTTCTTC.

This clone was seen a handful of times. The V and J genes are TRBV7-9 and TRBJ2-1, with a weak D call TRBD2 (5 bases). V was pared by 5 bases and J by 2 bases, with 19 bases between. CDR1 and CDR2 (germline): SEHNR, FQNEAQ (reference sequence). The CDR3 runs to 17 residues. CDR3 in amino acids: CASSVLGAAITYNEQFF. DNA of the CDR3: TGTGCCAGCAGCGTCCTGGGAGCGGCAATCACCTACAATGAGCAGTTCTTC.

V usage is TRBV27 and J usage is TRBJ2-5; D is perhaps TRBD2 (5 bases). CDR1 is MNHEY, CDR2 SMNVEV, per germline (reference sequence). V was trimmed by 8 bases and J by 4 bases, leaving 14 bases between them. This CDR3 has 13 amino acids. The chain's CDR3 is CASSNLRAETQYF. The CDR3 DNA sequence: TGTGCCAGCTCGAATTTGCGGGCAGAGACCCAGTACTTC.